This entry lists 30 T cell receptor beta chains sequenced from one sample in a study of shared clonotypes between healthy human individuals. Sequencing was performed with immunoSEQ multiplex PCR; in TCRdb, only in-frame clones are kept and a portion is missing. The sample carries millions of clones, roughly 92% recorded once. Specimen: naive CD4+ T cells sorted from blood. The subset is: CD45RA+ positively selected. The receptors originated from a man younger than 30 in good health.

The chain links TRBV9 to TRBJ1-5, with no clear D. This CDR3 is 14 amino acids long. Germline-derived CDR1 and CDR2 are SGDLS and YYNGEE. The V end was cut by 3 bases, the J end by 2 bases, with 9 bases between. The CDR3 spells CASSEGQGNQPQHF. CDR3 bases: TGTGCCAGCAGCGAAGGGCAGGGCAATCAGCCCCAGCATTTT.

The chain recombines TRBV5-1 with TRBJ2-2, with 9 positions matching TRBD1. Germline V lookup: CDR1 SGHRS, CDR2 YFSETQ. Germline trimming cut 6 bases from V and 2 bases from J; bases unmatched to any gene: 2. The CDR3 totals 14 residues. CDR3: CASTDRGNTGELFF. The DNA for the CDR3 is TGCGCCAGCACGGACAGGGGCAACACCGGGGAGCTGTTTTTT.

V and J are TRBV27 and TRBJ2-3, with a possible D match to TRBD1 (6 bases). Per germline, CDR1 MNHEY and CDR2 SMNVEV (reference sequence). CDR3 size: 15 residues. V lost 6 bases and J lost 8, with 21 bases in between. CDR3 amino acids: CASSLAEVRGSTQYF. In DNA, the CDR3 is TGTGCCAGCAGCCTTGCGGAGGTGAGGGGGTCTACGCAGTATTTT.

J is TRBJ1-1 and V is TRBV5-1; tentatively, D is TRBD1 (5 bases). This CDR3 has 16 residues. Germline-derived CDR1 and CDR2 are SGHRS and YFSETQ. Trimming took 4 bases from V and 2 from J, leaving 18 bases between them. This chain's CDR3 is CASSPRDGGVNTEAFF. The CDR3 DNA reads as TGCGCCAGCAGCCCCCGGGACGGGGGGGTCAACACTGAAGCTTTCTTT.

This clone was seen only once. The rearrangement joins TRBV7-2 to TRBJ2-7, with 9 bases lining up with TRBD2. CDR1 SGHTA and CDR2 FQGNSA come from the germline V gene. J gave up 0 bases and V 1 base, and 7 bases lay outside the gene matches. The length of the CDR3 is 17 residues. As DNA, the CDR3 is TGTGCCAGCAGCTTAGGTTGGCTAGCGGGAAGCTCCTACGAGCAGTACTTC. It encodes CASSLGWLAGSSYEQYF.

This chain uses TRBV6-1 with TRBJ2-1; D is uncertain. This CDR3 is built from 15 residues. Germline-derived CDR1 and CDR2 are MNHNS and SASEGT. Between the trimmed V and J ends, which lost 5 bases and 7 bases, there was a span of 18 bases. CDR3 protein: CASSFNYPSGNEQFF. In nucleotides, the CDR3 is TGTGCCAGCAGTTTCAACTACCCTTCTGGGAATGAGCAGTTCTTC.

The rearrangement joins TRBV2 to TRBJ2-7; D possibly corresponds to TRBD1 (6 bases). Germline V lookup: CDR1 SNHLY, CDR2 FYNNEI. V was pared by 3 bases and J by 5 bases, with 17 bases between. The CDR3 covers 15 residues. CDR3 region: CASSEFPQQGDEQYF. The CDR3 DNA is TGTGCCAGCAGTGAGTTCCCCCAACAGGGCGACGAGCAGTACTTC.

With respect to this clone: The sample carries other DNA sequences with the same CDR3. The V gene is TRBV11-2, the J gene TRBJ2-5, with D possibly being TRBD2 (7 bases). CDR3 size: 15 residues. The germline CDR1 and CDR2 sequences are SGHAT and FQNNGV. V lost 5 bases, J lost 2 bases, and 15 bases lay in between. The CDR3 sequence is CASSPRGGLQETQYF. The CDR3 nucleotides read TGTGCCAGCAGCCCTAGGGGGGGCCTTCAAGAGACCCAGTACTTC.

This clone has only a few counts. The gene calls are TRBV30 and TRBJ1-1; weak D call: TRBD1 (6 bases). Trimming removed 1 base at V and 0 bases at J, with 6 bases between. The CDR3 covers 13 residues. The V gene's germline CDR1 is GTSNPN and CDR2 SVGIG (reference sequence). The CDR3 is CAWSDRVNTEAFF. The CDR3 DNA reads as TGTGCCTGGAGTGACAGGGTGAACACTGAAGCTTTCTTT.

The rearrangement uses TRBV30 and TRBJ1-6; D unresolved. Trimming stripped 2 bases from V and 6 bases from J, with 8 bases between. From germline, CDR1 is GTSNPN and CDR2 SVGIG (reference sequence). This CDR3 has 13 residues. For the CDR3, the DNA is TGTGCCTGGAGTACGCAGGTTAATTCACCCCTCCACTTT. This sequence encodes CAWSTQVNSPLHF.

The chain has TRBV5-6 and TRBJ1-2, with D perhaps TRBD1 (6 bases). Trimming took 4 bases from V and 6 from J, leaving 13 bases between them. The length of the CDR3 is 13 residues. The germline CDR1 and CDR2 sequences are SGHDT and YYEEEE. CDR3 DNA sequence: TGTGCCAGCAGCCCCAAGACAGGAGATGGCTACACCTTC. Protein product: CASSPKTGDGYTF. Combining the CDR3 with reference TRBV5-6 and TRBJ1-2 gives the whole variable domain DAGVTQSPTHLIKTRGQQVTLRCSPKSGHDTVSWYQQALGQGPQFIFQYYEEEERQRGNFPDRFSGHQFPNYSSELNVNALLLGDSALYLCASSPKTGDGYTFGSGTRLTVV.

The chain has TRBV4-1 and TRBJ2-5, with a tentative D call TRBD1 (7 bases). CDR3 size: 15 residues. V shed 4 bases and J shed 5 bases, with 17 bases lying between them. The germline gives CDR1 MGHRA, CDR2 YSYEKL. The CDR3 bases are TGCGCCAGCAGCCGGGGGGAAGGGGGCGCGGAGACCCAGTACTTC. Translating gives CASSRGEGGAETQYF.

This clone appeared a single time. V and J are TRBV7-9 and TRBJ1-3; the match to TRBD1 covers 9 bases. After removal of 3 bases from V and 1 base from J, the junction contained 4 bases not matched to a gene. Germline CDR1 SEHNR, CDR2 FQNEAQ (reference sequence). This CDR3 has 16 residues. Written as DNA, the CDR3 is TGTGCCAGCAGCTTTCTCGGACAGGGGTCTGGAAACACCATATATTTT. Protein product: CASSFLGQGSGNTIYF.

The rearrangement links TRBV5-1 to TRBJ1-1, with a weak D call TRBD1 (5 bases). Trimming took off 0 bases at V and 4 bases at J, with 10 bases between the two ends. The CDR3 spans 14 residues. The germline V gene has CDR1 SGHRS and CDR2 YFSETQ. In nucleotides, the CDR3 is TGCGCCAGCAGCTTGGCTATGGGGCTCACTGAAGCTTTCTTT. It specifies CASSLAMGLTEAFF.

The V call is TRBV11-2, the J call TRBJ1-6, with D possibly being TRBD1 (5 bases). The ends were cut back, 0 bases at V and 9 bases at J, with 9 bases in the middle. The CDR3 has 14 amino acids. From germline, CDR1 is SGHAT and CDR2 FQNNGV. CDR3 nucleotide sequence: TGTGCCAGCAGCTTAGATTTCGGGACTTCACCCCTCCACTTT. Translating gives CASSLDFGTSPLHF.

This sequence joins TRBV5-4 and TRBJ1-2, with 7 bases fitting TRBD1. J was trimmed by 1 base and V by 0 bases; bases with no gene match: 3. The CDR3 runs to 15 residues. Per germline, CDR1 SGHNT and CDR2 YYREEE (reference sequence). The CDR3 sequence is CASSLGRGYNYGYTF. CDR3 nucleotides: TGTGCCAGCAGCTTGGGCAGGGGGTATAACTATGGCTACACCTTC.

The rearrangement joins TRBV30 to TRBJ1-2; D call uncertain. In germline, CDR1 is GTSNPN, CDR2 SVGIG (reference sequence). The V end lost 3 bases, the J end lost 0 bases, and 14 bases lay between the germline ends. This CDR3 is 15 amino acids long. CDR3 in amino acids: CAWSGELITNYGYTF. In DNA form, the CDR3 reads TGTGCCTGGAGCGGGGAGCTGATTACTAACTATGGCTACACCTTC.

This rearrangement joins TRBV30 to TRBJ1-4; D gene unclear. V was cut by 0 bases and J by 0 bases, with 11 bases left in between. In germline, CDR1 is GTSNPN, CDR2 SVGIG (reference sequence). This CDR3 comprises 16 residues. CDR3 nucleotide sequence: TGTGCCTGGAGTGTCTACAGCTTTGCAACTAATGAAAAACTGTTTTTT. The encoded protein is CAWSVYSFATNEKLFF.

The chain joins TRBV11-2 to TRBJ2-3; D tentatively reads TRBD1 or TRBD2 (5 bases each). The V gene's germline CDR1 is SGHAT and CDR2 FQNNGV. V gave up 5 bases and J gave up 2 bases, with 11 bases separating them. The CDR3 is 14 amino acids. CDR3 DNA sequence: TGTGCCAGCAGCCGGGACGGAATCACAGATACGCAGTATTTT. Its translation is CASSRDGITDTQYF.

CDR3 sequence: CASSLQGLAGADEQFF. The CDR3 DNA follows: TGTGCCAGCAGCTTACAGGGACTAGCGGGAGCCGATGAGCAGTTCTTC. V and J are TRBV7-2 and TRBJ2-1; TRBD2 agrees at 14 bases. Germline CDR1 SGHTA, CDR2 FQGNSA. The CDR3 has 16 amino acids. V shed 2 bases, J shed 8 bases, and the junction held 5 bases outside the gene matches.

The chain carries TRBV4-1 and TRBJ2-3, with TRBD1 matching over 7 bases. The length of the CDR3 is 16 residues. Trimming cost V 3 bases and J 0 bases; bases outside gene matches: 6. The germline V gene has CDR1 MGHRA and CDR2 YSYEKL. CDR3 region: CASSHLGQVSTDTQYF. In DNA form, the CDR3 reads TGCGCCAGCAGCCACCTCGGACAGGTCAGCACAGATACGCAGTATTTT.

This chain links TRBV6-6 with TRBJ2-7; 7 nucleotides align to TRBD1. The junction had 8 bases not matched to a gene; V was cut back by 5 bases and J by 4 bases. This CDR3 contains 14 residues. Germline CDR1 reads MNHNY; CDR2 reads SVGAGI (reference sequence). The CDR3 loop is CASSLRDRIYEQYF. CDR3 nucleotides: TGTGCCAGCAGTCTCCGGGACAGAATTTACGAGCAGTACTTC.

V is TRBV7-2 and J is TRBJ2-2; 10 bases are shared with TRBD2. CDR3 size: 14 residues. V dropped 7 bases and J dropped 6; count of bases not matched to a gene: 5. CDR1 and CDR2 (germline): SGHTA, FQGNSA. CDR3: CASTVSGGSGELFF. In nucleotides, the CDR3 is TGTGCCAGCACCGTTAGCGGGGGGTCCGGGGAGCTGTTTTTT.

As DNA, the CDR3 is TGTGCCAGCAGTGAAGTAGGGACGGCAGCTTTCTTT. Encoded protein: CASSEVGTAAFF. The V gene is TRBV2, the J gene TRBJ1-1; TRBD1 is a possible D gene (5 bases). The germline V and J ends were trimmed by 1 base and 10 bases, with 10 bases remaining between them. Germline V CDR1 and CDR2: SNHLY, FYNNEI. The CDR3 is made up of 12 amino acids.

The chain couples TRBV5-6 to TRBJ1-5; TRBD1 aligns across 8 bases. Germline assignment: CDR1 SGHDT and CDR2 YYEEEE. V was pared by 4 bases and J by 6 bases, with 9 bases of the junction left unmatched. The CDR3 has 15 amino acids. CDR3 in DNA: TGTGCCAGCAGCCTAGGACAGGGAGCAGCTCAGCCCCAGCATTTT. Translation gives CASSLGQGAAQPQHF.

V is TRBV5-4 and J is TRBJ2-7, with 15 bases identical to TRBD2. Germline V gene lookup returns CDR1 SGHNT and CDR2 YYREEE (reference sequence). V gave up 4 bases and J gave up 5 bases; unmatched junction bases: 4. The CDR3 loop spans 15 amino acids. CDR3 sequence (DNA): TGTGCCAGCAGCAGGACTAGCGGGGGGGCGGACGAGCAGTACTTC. Protein sequence: CASSRTSGGADEQYF. Full variable domain (outside the CDR3, taken from reference TRBV5-4 and TRBJ2-7): ETGVTQSPTHLIKTRGQQVTLRCSSQSGHNTVSWYQQALGQGPQFIFQYYREEENGRGNFPPRFSGLQFPNYSSELNVNALELDDSALYLCASSRTSGGADEQYFGPGTRLTVT.

The V call is TRBV9, the J call TRBJ2-2; D ambiguous. Germline CDR1 and CDR2: SGDLS and YYNGEE. CDR3 size: 16 residues. Deletions cut 0 bases from V and 2 bases from J, with 11 bases between. For the CDR3, the DNA is TGTGCCAGCAGCGTAGGGGCTACACCAAACACCGGGGAGCTGTTTTTT. It is translated as CASSVGATPNTGELFF.

The chain carries TRBV7-2 and TRBJ2-7; D not resolved. CDR1 and CDR2 from the germline V gene are SGHTA and FQGNSA. The CDR3 runs to 14 residues. The V end was cut by 1 base, the J end by 4 bases, with 11 bases between. The CDR3 is CASSLEWQAYEQYF. The CDR3 bases are TGTGCCAGCAGCTTAGAGTGGCAGGCGTACGAGCAGTACTTC.

This clone has just a few counts. This chain uses TRBV30 with TRBJ1-1, with D hard to call. Trimming left V 6 bases short and J 5 bases short, with 10 bases between. Germline V gives CDR1 GTSNPN, CDR2 SVGIG (reference sequence). The CDR3 consists of 11 residues. CDR3 in amino acids: CACHSRTEAFF. The CDR3 DNA follows: TGTGCCTGTCACTCCCGGACTGAAGCTTTCTTT.

V gene TRBV14 combines with J gene TRBJ2-7, with 10 bases matching TRBD1. CDR3 length: 16 residues. The germline V gene encodes CDR1 SGHDN and CDR2 FVKESK. With 3 bases clipped from V and 3 bases from J, the junction kept 8 bases outside the gene matches. The CDR3 DNA sequence: TGTGCCAGCAGCCATTCGACAGGGGGCCCCTACTACGAGCAGTACTTC. This translates into CASSHSTGGPYYEQYF. The entire variable domain, with the rest obtained from reference TRBV14 and TRBJ2-7, is as follows: EAGVTQFPSHSVIEKGQTVTLRCDPISGHDNLYWYRRVMGKEIKFLLHFVKESKQDESGMPNNRFLAERTGGTYSTLKVQPAELEDSGVYFCASSHSTGGPYYEQYFGPGTRLTVT.